Listed here is a single T cell receptor beta chain. The CDR3 runs to 11 residues. Germline values: CDR1 MDHEN, CDR2 SYDVKM. Trimming shortened V by 8 bases and J by 4 bases, and 9 bases separated the two germline ends. Method: immunoSEQ multiplex PCR; TCRdb's copy keeps in-frame clones and lacks some. The table records 180,000 or so clones, 85% to 90% of them present only once. The data were taken from a study of blood T cell repertoires in COVID-19. The TCR sequence derives from a woman aged 55-75 years with COVID-19, enrolled during active disease. The rearrangement joins TRBV28 to TRBJ2-7; D not certain. The sequenced sample consisted of peripheral blood. The CDR3 region has the DNA TGTGCCAGCGAGAGTAAATACGAGCAGTACTTC. Translation gives CASESKYEQYF.